This TCR beta chain was identified during a study of blood T cell repertoires in COVID-19. Study-level information: COVID-19 samples collected from the United States, Italy and Spain covered acute and convalescent phases. T cells, B-cell-depleted T cells, or PBMCs provided the cDNA or gDNA that served as material.

The repertoire was sequenced with immunoSEQ multiplex PCR; TCRdb's copy has only in-frame clones and lacks some. Of some 160,000 clones listed, roughly 80% were seen once; the top ten hold 3% to 3.5%. CDR1 is LNHDA and CDR2 is SQIVND in the germline V gene (reference sequence). This CDR3 has 17 residues. After removal of 7 bases from V and 0 bases from J, the junction contained 10 bases not matched to a gene. Sequenced input: PBMCs or T cells enriched from blood (not recorded which). This clonotype originated in an older woman who had recovered from COVID-19. The V call is TRBV19, the J call TRBJ1-5, with 9 bases that match TRBD1. DNA for the CDR3: TGTGCCAGTATCTCGCAGGGACAGGGATATAGCAATCAGCCCCAGCATTTT. Translated: CASISQGQGYSNQPQHF.